This T cell receptor (beta chain) emerged from a study of T cells after yellow fever vaccination. Points from the study as a whole: A weaker but faster secondary response was observed, peaking on day 5 versus 15.

TCRdb passed the 5' RACE reads through MiXCR, listing each CDR3 protein once. This table has about 550,000 distinct CDR3 sequences, over 15% appearing once. The CDR3 runs 14 residues. From germline, CDR1 is SEHNR and CDR2 FQNEAQ (reference sequence). V gave up 2 bases and J gave up 6 bases, with 10 bases separating them. In this sample, this clonotype turned up a few times. Its antigen is undetermined. The chain combines TRBV7-9 with TRBJ2-2; no clear D gene. The source material was PBMCs, sampled 15 days after the yellow fever booster vaccination. The TCR originated in a man aged 25-45 years who received the YFV17D yellow fever vaccine. CDR3 nucleotides: TGTGCCAGCAGCTTAATGTGGCAATCCGGGGAGCTGTTTTTT. This codes for CASSLMWQSGELFF.